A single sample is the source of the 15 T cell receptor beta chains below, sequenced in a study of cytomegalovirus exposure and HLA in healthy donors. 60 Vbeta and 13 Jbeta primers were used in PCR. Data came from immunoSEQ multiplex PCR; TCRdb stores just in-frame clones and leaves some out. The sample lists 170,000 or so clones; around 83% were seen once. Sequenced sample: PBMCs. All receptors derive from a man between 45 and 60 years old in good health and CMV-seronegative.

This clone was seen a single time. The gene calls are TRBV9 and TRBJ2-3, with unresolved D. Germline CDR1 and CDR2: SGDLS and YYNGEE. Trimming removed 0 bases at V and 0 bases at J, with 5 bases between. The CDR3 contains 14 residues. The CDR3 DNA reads TGTGCCAGCAGCGTAGTTCAGAGCACAGATACGCAGTATTTT. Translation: CASSVVQSTDTQYF. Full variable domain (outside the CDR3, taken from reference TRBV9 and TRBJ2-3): DSGVTQTPKHLITATGQRVTLRCSPRSGDLSVYWYQQSLDQGLQFLIQYYNGEERAKGNILERFSAQQFPDLHSELNLSSLELGDSALYFCASSVVQSTDTQYFGPGTRLTVL.

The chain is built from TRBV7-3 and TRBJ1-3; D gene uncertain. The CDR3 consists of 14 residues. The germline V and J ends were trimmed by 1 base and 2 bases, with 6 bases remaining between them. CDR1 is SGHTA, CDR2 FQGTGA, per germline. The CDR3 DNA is TGTGCCAGCAGCTTAAGCGGGGCTGGAAACACCATATATTTT. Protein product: CASSLSGAGNTIYF.

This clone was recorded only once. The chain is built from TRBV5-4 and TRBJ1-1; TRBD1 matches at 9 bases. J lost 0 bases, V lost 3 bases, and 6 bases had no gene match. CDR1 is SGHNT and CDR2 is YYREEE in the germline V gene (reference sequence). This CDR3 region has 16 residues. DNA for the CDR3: TGTGCCAGCAGCTCGGGACAGGGCATAATGAACACTGAAGCTTTCTTT. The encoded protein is CASSSGQGIMNTEAFF.

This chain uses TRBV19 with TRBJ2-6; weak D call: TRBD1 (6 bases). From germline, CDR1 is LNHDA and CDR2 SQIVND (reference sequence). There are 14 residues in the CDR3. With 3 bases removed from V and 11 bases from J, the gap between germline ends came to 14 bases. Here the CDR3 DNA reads TGTGCCAGTAGTATGAGCAGGGGCACCGACGTCCTGACTTTC. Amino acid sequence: CASSMSRGTDVLTF.

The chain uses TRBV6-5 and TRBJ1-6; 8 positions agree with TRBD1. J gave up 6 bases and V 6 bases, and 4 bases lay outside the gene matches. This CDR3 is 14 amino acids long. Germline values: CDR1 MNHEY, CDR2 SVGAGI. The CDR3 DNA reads TGTGCCAGCAGACCCGACAGGGGTAATTCACCCCTCCACTTT. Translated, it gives CASRPDRGNSPLHF.

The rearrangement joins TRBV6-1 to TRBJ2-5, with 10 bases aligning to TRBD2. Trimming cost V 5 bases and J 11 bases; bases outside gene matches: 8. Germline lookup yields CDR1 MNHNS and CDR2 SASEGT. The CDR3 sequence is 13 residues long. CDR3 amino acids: CASSLAGVGEQYF. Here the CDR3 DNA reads TGTGCCAGCAGTCTAGCGGGAGTAGGAGAGCAGTACTTC.

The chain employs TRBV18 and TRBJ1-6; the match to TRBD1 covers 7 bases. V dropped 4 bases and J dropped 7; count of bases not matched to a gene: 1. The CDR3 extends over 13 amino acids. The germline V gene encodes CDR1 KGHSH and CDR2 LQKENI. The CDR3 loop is CASSQDRNSPLHF. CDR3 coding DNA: TGTGCCAGCTCACAGGACAGGAATTCACCCCTCCACTTT. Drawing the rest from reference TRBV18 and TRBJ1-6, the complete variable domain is NAGVMQNPRHLVRRRGQEARLRCSPMKGHSHVYWYRQLPEEGLKFMVYLQKENIIDESGMPKERFSAEFPKEGPSILRIQQVVRGDSAAYFCASSQDRNSPLHFGNGTRLTVT.

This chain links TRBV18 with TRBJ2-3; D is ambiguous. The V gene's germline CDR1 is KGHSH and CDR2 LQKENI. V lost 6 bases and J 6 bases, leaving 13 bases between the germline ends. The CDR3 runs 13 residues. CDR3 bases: TGTGCCAGCTCCCCGTTCGAGAAGGATACGCAGTATTTT. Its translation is CASSPFEKDTQYF.

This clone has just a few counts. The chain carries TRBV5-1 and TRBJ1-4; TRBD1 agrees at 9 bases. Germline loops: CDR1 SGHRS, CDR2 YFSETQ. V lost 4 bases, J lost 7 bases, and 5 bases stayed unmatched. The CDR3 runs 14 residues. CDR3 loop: CASSPGTGPEKLFF. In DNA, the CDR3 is TGCGCCAGCAGCCCCGGGACAGGGCCTGAAAAACTGTTTTTT.

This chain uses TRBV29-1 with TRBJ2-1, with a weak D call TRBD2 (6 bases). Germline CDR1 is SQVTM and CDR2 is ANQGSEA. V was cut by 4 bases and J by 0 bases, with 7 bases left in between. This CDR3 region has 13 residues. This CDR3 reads CSVGGTSYNEQFF. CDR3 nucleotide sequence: TGCAGCGTTGGCGGGACCTCCTACAATGAGCAGTTCTTC.

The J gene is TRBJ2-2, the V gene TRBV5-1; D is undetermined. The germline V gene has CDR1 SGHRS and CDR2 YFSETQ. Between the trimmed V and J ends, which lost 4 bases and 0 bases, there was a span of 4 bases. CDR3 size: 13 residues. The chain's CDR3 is CASSISNTGELFF. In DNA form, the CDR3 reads TGCGCCAGCAGCATCTCGAACACCGGGGAGCTGTTTTTT.

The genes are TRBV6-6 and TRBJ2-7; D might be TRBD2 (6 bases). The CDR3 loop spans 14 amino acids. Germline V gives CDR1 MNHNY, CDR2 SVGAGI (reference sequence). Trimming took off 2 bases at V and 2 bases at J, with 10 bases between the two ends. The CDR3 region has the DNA TGTGCCAGCAGTTACGGGGGGTCGACCTACGAGCAGTACTTC. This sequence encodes CASSYGGSTYEQYF.

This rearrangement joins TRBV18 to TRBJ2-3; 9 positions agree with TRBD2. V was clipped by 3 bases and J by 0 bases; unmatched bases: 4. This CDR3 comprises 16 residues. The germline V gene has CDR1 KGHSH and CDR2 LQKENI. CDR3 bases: TGTGCCAGCTCACCCGGGAGCGGGGGGAGCACAGATACGCAGTATTTT. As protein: CASSPGSGGSTDTQYF.

The CDR3 nucleotides are TGTGCCAGCAGACGACAGGATACGCAGTATTTT. Translated, it gives CASRRQDTQYF. The chain is built from TRBV6-1 and TRBJ2-3, with D perhaps matching TRBD1 (5 bases). This CDR3 region has 11 residues. CDR1 MNHNS and CDR2 SASEGT come from the germline V gene. V lost 6 bases, J lost 6 bases, and 7 bases lay in between.

The CDR3 bases are TGTGCCAGTAGTATCGGTGGCAGGGGCCTATCACCCCTCCACTTT. Its protein is CASSIGGRGLSPLHF. The chain recombines TRBV19 with TRBJ1-6, with D perhaps TRBD1 (6 bases). The CDR3 is 15 residues long. The germline V gene encodes CDR1 LNHDA and CDR2 SQIVND (reference sequence). V shed 3 bases and J shed 10 bases, with 16 bases lying between them.